The 22 T cell receptor beta chains below were found in one sample sequenced in a study of regulatory T cells in long-lasting Graves disease. Time point of the sample: persistent/refractory GD, antithyroid drugs over 5 years with positive TRAb. Preparation of the TCR library used RNA extracted from PBMCs. For TCR beta, libraries came from iRepertoire HTBI primers and Arm-PCR of CDR3 regions. TCRdb itself ran the multiplex PCR reads through MiXCR, one entry per CDR3 protein. The sample includes a few hundred thousand distinct CDR3 sequences, 20% to 25% of them seen just once. This specimen was peripheral blood mononuclear cells (PBMCs), taken when the disease was refractory, from a patient treated with antithyroid drugs. The receptors were sampled from a female donor with Graves disease.

This clonotype came up a few times. The chain uses TRBV9 and TRBJ1-1; D gene uncertain. CDR1 SGDLS and CDR2 YYNGEE come from the germline V gene. V was pared by 0 bases and J by 1 base, with 10 bases between. CDR3 length: 15 residues. CDR3 sequence: CASSVGVGRNTEAFF. The CDR3 coding sequence is TGTGCCAGCAGCGTAGGGGTAGGGAGGAACACTGAAGCTTTCTTT.

This clonotype was seen ten or more times. The V call is TRBV2, the J call TRBJ1-2, with a weak D call TRBD1 (6 bases). Trimming took 7 bases from V and 7 from J, leaving 10 bases between them. Per the germline V gene, CDR1 is SNHLY and CDR2 is FYNNEI. This CDR3 has 11 amino acids. This CDR3 reads CASKQGSGYTF. Here the CDR3 DNA reads TGTGCCAGCAAACAGGGCTCTGGCTACACCTTC.

With regard to this clonotype: One junction end disagrees with the germline gene, perhaps due to a read error. This rearrangement joins TRBV12-3 or TRBV12-4 to TRBJ2-2; D call uncertain. This CDR3 has 12 residues. In DNA, the CDR3 is TGTACCAGCAGTTTAGACACCGGGGAGCTGTTTTTT. It codes for CTSSLDTGELFF.

This clonotype has at least ten counts. The genes are TRBV11-1 and TRBJ1-1, with D uncertain. The CDR3 length is 13 residues. V was trimmed by 2 bases and J by 3 bases, leaving 7 bases between them. CDR1 SGHAT and CDR2 FQDESV come from the germline V gene (reference sequence). CDR3 loop: CASSLSRYTEAFF. The CDR3, as DNA: TGTGCCAGCAGCTTATCGCGATACACTGAAGCTTTCTTT.

This clonotype was recorded many times. In DNA form, the CDR3 reads TGTGCCAGTAGCACAGGGGAACGGATTGGCAATCAGCCCCAGCATTTT. It yields the protein CASSTGERIGNQPQHF. This rearrangement joins TRBV2 to TRBJ1-5; TRBD1 matches 7 bases. With 9 bases clipped from V and 2 bases from J, the junction kept 13 bases outside the gene matches. Germline values: CDR1 SNHLY, CDR2 FYNNEI. The CDR3 runs 16 residues.

J is TRBJ1-2 and V is TRBV14; D is unclear. The V end was cut by 2 bases, the J end by 3 bases, with 4 bases between. Germline CDR1 SGHDN, CDR2 FVKESK. The CDR3 is 12 amino acids. This CDR3 is CASSQRDYGYTF. The CDR3 DNA reads as TGTGCCAGCAGCCAAAGGGACTATGGCTACACCTTC.

The chain couples TRBV9 to TRBJ2-2; perhaps TRBD2 as D (6 bases). CDR1 SGDLS and CDR2 YYNGEE come from the germline V gene. This CDR3 has 13 amino acids. V was pared by 0 bases and J by 6 bases, with 6 bases between. The CDR3 sequence: CASSVGLAGELFF. DNA for the CDR3: TGTGCCAGCAGCGTAGGACTAGCCGGGGAGCTGTTTTTT.

This clonotype was counted a few times. V is TRBV7-9 and J is TRBJ2-5; tentative D call: TRBD2 (5 bases). CDR3 size: 13 residues. The V gene's germline CDR1 is SEHNR and CDR2 FQNEAQ (reference sequence). Trimming removed 7 bases at V and 5 bases at J, with 14 bases between. CDR3 sequence (DNA): TGTGCCAGCAACGGCGGCGCGGGCGAGACCCAGTACTTC. Protein sequence: CASNGGAGETQYF.

The table lists this clonotype with many counts. The V call is TRBV12-3 or TRBV12-4, the J call TRBJ2-2; D is possibly TRBD1 (5 bases). V lost 5 bases, J lost 3 bases, and 7 bases lay in between. The CDR3 runs to 13 residues. The CDR3 reads CASSRTYTGELFF. The CDR3 DNA follows: TGTGCCAGCAGTCGGACATACACCGGGGAGCTGTTTTTT.

This clonotype was seen a few times. At one boundary the junction diverges from the germline segment, which might be a read error. V and J are TRBV7-8 and TRBJ1-5, with TRBD1 matching 7 bases. There are 16 residues in the CDR3. Germline V gene data show CDR1 as SGHVS and CDR2 as FQNEAQ. The CDR3 region is CASNLGGQYSNQPQHF. The CDR3 DNA follows: TGTGCCAGCAACTTAGGGGGACAGTATAGCAATCAGCCCCAGCATTTT.

This clonotype has only a few counts. This chain links TRBV20-1 with TRBJ1-1, with unresolved D. The CDR3 sequence is 12 residues long. Trimming took 1 base from V and 4 from J, leaving 7 bases between them. The germline V gene encodes CDR1 DFQATT and CDR2 SNEGSKA (reference sequence). CDR3 region: CSARGGSTEAFF. In DNA form, the CDR3 reads TGCAGTGCTAGAGGTGGAAGCACTGAAGCTTTCTTT.

This clonotype appeared many times. J is TRBJ1-2 and V is TRBV27; tentative D call: TRBD1 (6 bases). Germline V lookup: CDR1 MNHEY, CDR2 SMNVEV (reference sequence). Between the trimmed V and J ends, which lost 8 bases and 5 bases, there was a span of 15 bases. The CDR3 has 13 amino acids. The CDR3: CASGPVGAYGYTF. CDR3 sequence (DNA): TGTGCCAGCGGTCCGGTGGGGGCATATGGCTACACCTTC.

This clonotype was seen more than once but under ten times. The chain recombines TRBV5-1 with TRBJ1-5; 8 bases line up with TRBD1. Trimming cost V 3 bases and J 6 bases; bases outside gene matches: 8. The CDR3 spans 15 residues. Germline V CDR1 and CDR2: SGHRS, YFSETQ. The CDR3 bases are TGCGCCAGCAGCTCGACAGGGGATCGGGGTCAGCCCCAGCATTTT. It encodes CASSSTGDRGQPQHF.

The chain recombines TRBV28 with TRBJ2-5; 9 bases are shared with TRBD1. Per the germline V gene, CDR1 is MDHEN and CDR2 is SYDVKM. V was pared by 6 bases and J by 4 bases, with 6 bases of the junction left unmatched. This CDR3 spans 14 amino acids. The CDR3 loop reads CASRRDRVSETQYF. CDR3 nucleotide sequence: TGTGCCAGCAGGCGGGACAGGGTTTCAGAGACCCAGTACTTC.

The chain employs TRBV6-2 or TRBV6-3 and TRBJ2-7; the D call may be TRBD1 or TRBD2 (6 bases each). With 6 bases removed from V and 2 bases from J, the gap between germline ends came to 17 bases. The CDR3 runs to 15 residues. In germline, CDR1 is MNHEY, CDR2 SVGEGT. The CDR3 DNA reads TGTGCCAGCAGCCATCCGGGGGACAACACCTACGAGCAGTACTTC. It translates to CASSHPGDNTYEQYF.

This clonotype was recorded a few times. The chain uses TRBV19 and TRBJ2-2, with D unresolved. This CDR3 contains 14 residues. The V gene's germline CDR1 is LNHDA and CDR2 SQIVND (reference sequence). Trimming pared 4 bases from V and 2 bases from J, leaving 8 bases between. CDR3 bases: TGTGCCAGTAGTACGATCGGAAACACCGGGGAGCTGTTTTTT. It specifies CASSTIGNTGELFF. Full variable domain (outside the CDR3, taken from reference TRBV19 and TRBJ2-2): DGGITQSPKYLFRKEGQNVTLSCEQNLNHDAMYWYRQDPGQGLRLIYYSQIVNDFQKGDIAEGYSVSREKKESFPLTVTSAQKNPTAFYLCASSTIGNTGELFFGEGSRLTVL.

At least ten counts were recorded for this clonotype. The chain carries TRBV20-1 and TRBJ2-5, with 7 bases fitting TRBD1. The CDR3 runs 16 residues. The germline CDR1 and CDR2 sequences are DFQATT and SNEGSKA (reference sequence). V lost 5 bases to trimming and J lost 5 bases; unmatched junction nucleotides: 17. The CDR3 DNA follows: TGCAGTGCTCATGCTCATGGCAGGGGGTTCGGGGAGACCCAGTACTTC. Residues: CSAHAHGRGFGETQYF.

This clonotype was detected a few times. This rearrangement joins TRBV7-3 to TRBJ1-2; 7 nucleotides line up with TRBD1. Trimming at V came to 1 base and at J to 8 bases, leaving 4 bases not matched to a gene. Germline V CDR1 and CDR2: SGHTA, FQGTGA. The CDR3 is 13 residues long. The CDR3 loop is CASSLNTGAGYTF. The CDR3 bases are TGTGCCAGCAGCTTAAATACAGGGGCGGGCTACACCTTC.

The chain employs TRBV3-1 and TRBJ1-4, with 10 positions matching TRBD1. CDR3 size: 15 residues. Losses at the gene ends were 4 bases for V and 10 bases for J; bases not matched to a gene: 9. CDR1 and CDR2 (germline): LGHDT, YNNKEL (reference sequence). CDR3 amino acids: CASSPTGTGVGKLFF. The CDR3 bases are TGTGCCAGCAGCCCAACCGGGACAGGGGTAGGAAAACTGTTTTTT.

The chain has TRBV19 and TRBJ2-7; possibly TRBD1 for D (5 bases). The CDR3 loop spans 13 amino acids. V was pared by 9 bases and J by 2 bases, with 14 bases between. Germline values: CDR1 LNHDA, CDR2 SQIVND (reference sequence). The DNA for the CDR3 is TGTGCCAGCCGAGGACACGATACCTACGAGCAGTACTTC. Amino acids: CASRGHDTYEQYF.

This chain joins TRBV28 and TRBJ2-7; 8 bases are a match to TRBD1. J lost 3 bases, V lost 6 bases, and 10 bases had no gene match. This CDR3 spans 15 amino acids. Per germline, CDR1 MDHEN and CDR2 SYDVKM. The CDR3 here is CASRAGTGQIYEQYF. CDR3 in DNA: TGTGCCAGCAGAGCAGGGACAGGCCAGATCTACGAGCAGTACTTC.

This clonotype was counted many times. The chain recombines TRBV29-1 with TRBJ2-5; D is possibly TRBD2 (6 bases). The germline V gene has CDR1 SQVTM and CDR2 ANQGSEA. Trimming cost V 7 bases and J 4 bases, with 16 bases left between them. This CDR3 has 13 residues. The CDR3, as DNA: TGCAGCGCCTTGTGGGGGGTAGCAGAGACCCAGTACTTC. This codes for CSALWGVAETQYF.